Detailed here is one TCR beta chain. Clones were sequenced by immunoSEQ multiplex PCR, and TCRdb holds only the in-frame ones, with some missing. Of roughly 70,000 clones in the sample, around 92% are singletons; the top ten hold 2.8%. The sample belongs to a study of T cell changes during pregnancy in multiple sclerosis. Germline V gene lookup returns CDR1 SGHTA and CDR2 FQGNSA. The CDR3 has 14 amino acids. Trimming stripped 4 bases from V and 5 bases from J, with 14 bases between. Sequenced here: peripheral blood, sampled in the third trimester of pregnancy. This chain uses TRBV7-2 with TRBJ1-2; D possibly corresponds to TRBD1 (6 bases). The receptor was derived from a female donor in good health, enrolled as a control in a pregnancy study. The CDR3 DNA is TGTGCCAGCAGCTACACAGGGTTTAGGTATGGCTACACCTTC. Translating gives CASSYTGFRYGYTF.